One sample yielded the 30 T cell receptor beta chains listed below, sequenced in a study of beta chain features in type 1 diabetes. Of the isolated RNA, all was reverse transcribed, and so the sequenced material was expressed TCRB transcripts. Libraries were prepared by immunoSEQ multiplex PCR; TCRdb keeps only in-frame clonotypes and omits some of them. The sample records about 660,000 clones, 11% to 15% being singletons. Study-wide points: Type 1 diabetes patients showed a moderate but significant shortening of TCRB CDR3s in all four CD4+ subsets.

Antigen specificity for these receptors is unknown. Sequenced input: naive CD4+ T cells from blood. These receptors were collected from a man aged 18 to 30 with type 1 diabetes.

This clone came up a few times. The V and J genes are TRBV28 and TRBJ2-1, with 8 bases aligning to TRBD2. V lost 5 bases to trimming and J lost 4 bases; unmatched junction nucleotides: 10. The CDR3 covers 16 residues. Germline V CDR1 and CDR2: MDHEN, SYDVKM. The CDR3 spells CASSPLGGGPYNEQFF. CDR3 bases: TGTGCCAGCAGTCCTCTTGGCGGGGGGCCATACAATGAGCAGTTCTTC. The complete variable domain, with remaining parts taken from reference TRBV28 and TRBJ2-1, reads DVKVTQSSRYLVKRTGEKVFLECVQDMDHENMFWYRQDPGLGLRLIYFSYDVKMKEKGDIPEGYSVSREKKERFSLILESASTNQTSMYLCASSPLGGGPYNEQFFGPGTRLTVL.

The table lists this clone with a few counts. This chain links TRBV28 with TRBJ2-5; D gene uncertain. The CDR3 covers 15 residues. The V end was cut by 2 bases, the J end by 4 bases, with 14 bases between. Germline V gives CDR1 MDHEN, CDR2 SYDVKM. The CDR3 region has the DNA TGTGCCAGCAGTTTAGTGGGAAACCAAGGAGAGACCCAGTACTTC. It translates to CASSLVGNQGETQYF.

CDR3: CASSQAAGLNEKLFF. CDR3 in DNA: TGCGCCAGCAGCCAAGCGGCCGGACTTAATGAAAAACTGTTTTTT. The rearrangement joins TRBV4-3 to TRBJ1-4; D remains ambiguous. Trimming shortened V by 1 base and J by 4 bases, and 10 bases separated the two germline ends. This CDR3 is built from 15 residues. From germline, CDR1 is LGHNA and CDR2 YSLEER.

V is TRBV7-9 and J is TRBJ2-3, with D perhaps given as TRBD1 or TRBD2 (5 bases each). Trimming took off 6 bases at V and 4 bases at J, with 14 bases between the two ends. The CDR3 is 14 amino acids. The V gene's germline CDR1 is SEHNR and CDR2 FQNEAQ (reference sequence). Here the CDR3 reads CASSPRGIADTQYF. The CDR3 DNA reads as TGTGCCAGCAGTCCGAGGGGAATCGCAGATACGCAGTATTTT.

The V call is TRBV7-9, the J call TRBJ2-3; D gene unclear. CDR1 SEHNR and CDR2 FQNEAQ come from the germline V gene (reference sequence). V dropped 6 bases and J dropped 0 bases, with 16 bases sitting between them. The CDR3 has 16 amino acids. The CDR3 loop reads CASSPRLGTSTDTQYF. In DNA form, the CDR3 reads TGTGCCAGCAGTCCGCGCTTGGGAACTAGCACAGATACGCAGTATTTT.

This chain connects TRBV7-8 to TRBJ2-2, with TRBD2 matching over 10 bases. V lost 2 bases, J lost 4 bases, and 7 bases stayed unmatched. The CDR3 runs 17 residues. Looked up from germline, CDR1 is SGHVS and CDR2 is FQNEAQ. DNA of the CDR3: TGTGCCAGCAGCTTAATCCCCACTAGCGGGGTCACCGGGGAGCTGTTTTTT. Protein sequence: CASSLIPTSGVTGELFF.

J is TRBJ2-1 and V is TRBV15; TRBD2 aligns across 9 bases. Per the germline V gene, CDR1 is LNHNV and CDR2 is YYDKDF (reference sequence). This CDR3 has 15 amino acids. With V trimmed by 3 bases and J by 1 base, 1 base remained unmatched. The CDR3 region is CATSRAGGSYNEQFF. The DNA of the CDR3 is TGTGCCACCAGCAGGGCGGGGGGGTCCTACAATGAGCAGTTCTTC. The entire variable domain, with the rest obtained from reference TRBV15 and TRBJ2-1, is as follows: DAMVIQNPRYQVTQFGKPVTLSCSQTLNHNVMYWYQQKSSQAPKLLFHYYDKDFNNEADTPDNFQSRRPNTSFCFLDIRSPGLGDTAMYLCATSRAGGSYNEQFFGPGTRLTVL.

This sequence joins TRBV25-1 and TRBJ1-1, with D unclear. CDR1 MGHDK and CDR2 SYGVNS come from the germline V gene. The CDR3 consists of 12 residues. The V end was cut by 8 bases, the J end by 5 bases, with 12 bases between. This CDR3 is CASETAWTEAFF. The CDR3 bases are TGTGCCAGCGAGACCGCGTGGACTGAAGCTTTCTTT.

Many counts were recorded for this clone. CDR3 in DNA: TGTGCCAGCAGCCCTTATCGGGATGAGCAGTTCTTC. Its protein product is CASSPYRDEQFF. The rearrangement uses TRBV14 and TRBJ2-1; no reliable D call. This CDR3 has 12 amino acids. V was shortened by 4 bases and J by 8 bases, with 9 bases between the two germline ends. From germline, CDR1 is SGHDN and CDR2 FVKESK.

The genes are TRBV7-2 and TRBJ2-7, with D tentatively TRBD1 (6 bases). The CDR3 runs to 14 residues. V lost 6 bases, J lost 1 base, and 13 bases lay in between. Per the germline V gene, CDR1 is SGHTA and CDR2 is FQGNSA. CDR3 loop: CASRAKGQSYEQYF. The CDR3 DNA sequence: TGTGCCAGCAGAGCGAAGGGACAATCCTACGAGCAGTACTTC. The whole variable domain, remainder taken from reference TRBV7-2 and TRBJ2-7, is GAGVSQSPSNKVTEKGKDVELRCDPISGHTALYWYRQSLGQGLEFLIYFQGNSAPDKSGLPSDRFSAERTGGSVSTLTIQRTQQEDSAVYLCASRAKGQSYEQYFGPGTRLTVT.

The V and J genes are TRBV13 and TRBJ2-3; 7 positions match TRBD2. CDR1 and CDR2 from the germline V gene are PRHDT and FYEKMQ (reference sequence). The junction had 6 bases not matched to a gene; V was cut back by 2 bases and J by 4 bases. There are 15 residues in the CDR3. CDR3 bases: TGTGCCAGCAGCTTACGAGCGGGGACCGCAGATACGCAGTATTTT. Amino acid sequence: CASSLRAGTADTQYF.

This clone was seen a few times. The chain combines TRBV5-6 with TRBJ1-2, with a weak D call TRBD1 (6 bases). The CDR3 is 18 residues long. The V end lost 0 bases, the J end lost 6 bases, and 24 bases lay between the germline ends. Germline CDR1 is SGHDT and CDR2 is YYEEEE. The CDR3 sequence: CASSLDPDSTGPRHGYTF. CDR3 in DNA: TGTGCCAGCAGCTTGGATCCCGACTCGACAGGTCCTAGGCATGGCTACACCTTC.

Written as DNA, the CDR3 is TGTGCCAGCAGCCTCGGGACAGGGGGCTATGGCTACACCTTC. Protein: CASSLGTGGYGYTF. The chain is built from TRBV6-5 and TRBJ1-2; 11 positions match TRBD1. The germline gives CDR1 MNHEY, CDR2 SVGAGI. The CDR3 contains 14 residues. V gave up 6 bases and J gave up 4 bases; unmatched junction bases: 4.

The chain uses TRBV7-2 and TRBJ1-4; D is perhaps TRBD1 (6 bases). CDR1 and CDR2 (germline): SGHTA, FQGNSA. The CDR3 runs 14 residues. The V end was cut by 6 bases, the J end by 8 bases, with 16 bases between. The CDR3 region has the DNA TGTGCCAGCAGTATCCAGGGGTTAAGGGAAAAACTGTTTTTT. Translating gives CASSIQGLREKLFF.

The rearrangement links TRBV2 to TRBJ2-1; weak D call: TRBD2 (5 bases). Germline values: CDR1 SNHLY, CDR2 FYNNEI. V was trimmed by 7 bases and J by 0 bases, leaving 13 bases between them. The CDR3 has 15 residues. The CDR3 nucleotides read TGTGCCAGCACCGAGAGGGTAAGCTCCTACAATGAGCAGTTCTTC. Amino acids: CASTERVSSYNEQFF.

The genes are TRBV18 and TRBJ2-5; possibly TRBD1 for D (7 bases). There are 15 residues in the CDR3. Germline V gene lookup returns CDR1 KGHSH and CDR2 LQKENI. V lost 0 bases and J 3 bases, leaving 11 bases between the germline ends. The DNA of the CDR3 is TGTGCCAGCTCACCACCGGGCAGGGGGGAAGAGACCCAGTACTTC. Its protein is CASSPPGRGEETQYF.

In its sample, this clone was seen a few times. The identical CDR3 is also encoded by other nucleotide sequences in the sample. For the CDR3, the DNA is TGTGCCTGGAGTGTAGGTGCGGCTGGAAACACCATATATTTT. Translation: CAWSVGAAGNTIYF. The chain carries TRBV30 and TRBJ1-3; D is undetermined. The germline V gene has CDR1 GTSNPN and CDR2 SVGIG (reference sequence). Trimming pared 0 bases from V and 2 bases from J, leaving 8 bases between. The CDR3 loop spans 14 amino acids.

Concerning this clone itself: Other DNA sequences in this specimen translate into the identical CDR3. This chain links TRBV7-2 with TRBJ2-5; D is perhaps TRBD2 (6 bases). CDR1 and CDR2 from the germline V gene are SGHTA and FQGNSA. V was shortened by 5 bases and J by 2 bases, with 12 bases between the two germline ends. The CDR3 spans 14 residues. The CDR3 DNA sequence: TGTGCCAGCAGCCTCCGCGGGGATCAAGAGACCCAGTACTTC. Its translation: CASSLRGDQETQYF.

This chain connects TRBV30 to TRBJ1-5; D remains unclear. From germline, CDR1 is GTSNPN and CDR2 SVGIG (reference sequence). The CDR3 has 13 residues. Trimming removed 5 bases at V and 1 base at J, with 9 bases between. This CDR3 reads CAWEKGSNQPQHF. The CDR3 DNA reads TGTGCCTGGGAGAAGGGCAGCAATCAGCCCCAGCATTTT.

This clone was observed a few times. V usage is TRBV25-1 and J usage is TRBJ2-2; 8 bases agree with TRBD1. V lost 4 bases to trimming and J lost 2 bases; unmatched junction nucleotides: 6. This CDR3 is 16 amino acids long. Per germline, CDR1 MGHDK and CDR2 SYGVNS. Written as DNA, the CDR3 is TGTGCCAGCAGTGGACAGGGGATAGGAAACACCGGGGAGCTGTTTTTT. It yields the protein CASSGQGIGNTGELFF. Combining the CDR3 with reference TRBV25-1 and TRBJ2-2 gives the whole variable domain EADIYQTPRYLVIGTGKKITLECSQTMGHDKMYWYQQDPGMELHLIHYSYGVNSTEKGDLSSESTVSRIRTEHFPLTLESARPSHTSQYLCASSGQGIGNTGELFFGEGSRLTVL.

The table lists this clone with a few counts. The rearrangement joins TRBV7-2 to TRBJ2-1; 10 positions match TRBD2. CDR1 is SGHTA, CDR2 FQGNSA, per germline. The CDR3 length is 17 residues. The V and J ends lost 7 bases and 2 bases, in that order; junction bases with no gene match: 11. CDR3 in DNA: TGTGCCAGCACCGGACCGGGACTAGCGTACACCTACAATGAGCAGTTCTTC. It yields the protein CASTGPGLAYTYNEQFF.

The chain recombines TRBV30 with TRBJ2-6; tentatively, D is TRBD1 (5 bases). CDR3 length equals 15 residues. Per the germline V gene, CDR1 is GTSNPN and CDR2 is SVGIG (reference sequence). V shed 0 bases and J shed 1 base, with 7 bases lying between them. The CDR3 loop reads CAWSVRQSGANVLTF. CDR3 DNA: TGTGCCTGGAGTGTACGACAGTCTGGGGCCAACGTCCTGACTTTC.

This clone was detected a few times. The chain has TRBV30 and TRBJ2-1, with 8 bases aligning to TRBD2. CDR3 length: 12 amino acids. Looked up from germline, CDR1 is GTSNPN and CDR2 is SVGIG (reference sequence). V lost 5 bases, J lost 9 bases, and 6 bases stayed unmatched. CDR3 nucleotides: TGTGCCTGGTCGGGAGGGCCTGGTGAGCAGTTCTTC. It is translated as CAWSGGPGEQFF.

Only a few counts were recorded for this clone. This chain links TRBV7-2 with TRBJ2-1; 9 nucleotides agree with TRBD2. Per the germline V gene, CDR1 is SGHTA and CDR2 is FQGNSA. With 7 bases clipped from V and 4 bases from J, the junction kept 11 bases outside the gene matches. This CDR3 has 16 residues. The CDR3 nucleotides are TGTGCCAGCAAAATGGATAGCGGGAGAGGGTACAATGAGCAGTTCTTC. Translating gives CASKMDSGRGYNEQFF.

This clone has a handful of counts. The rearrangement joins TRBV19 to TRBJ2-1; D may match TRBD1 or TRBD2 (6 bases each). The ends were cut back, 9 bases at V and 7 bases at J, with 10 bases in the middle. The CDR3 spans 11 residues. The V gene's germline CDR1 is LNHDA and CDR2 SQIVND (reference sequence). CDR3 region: CARGGKNEQFF. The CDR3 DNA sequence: TGTGCCAGGGGGGGCAAGAATGAGCAGTTCTTC.

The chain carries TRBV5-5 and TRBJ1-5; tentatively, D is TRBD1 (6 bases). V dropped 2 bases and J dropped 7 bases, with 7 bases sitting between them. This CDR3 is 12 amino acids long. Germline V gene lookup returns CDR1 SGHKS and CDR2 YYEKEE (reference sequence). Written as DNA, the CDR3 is TGTGCCAGCAGCTTACAGGGCCAGCCCCAGCATTTT. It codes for CASSLQGQPQHF. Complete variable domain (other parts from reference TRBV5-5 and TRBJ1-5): DAGVTQSPTHLIKTRGQQVTLRCSPISGHKSVSWYQQVLGQGPQFIFQYYEKEERGRGNFPDRFSARQFPNYSSELNVNALLLGDSALYLCASSLQGQPQHFGDGTRLSIL.

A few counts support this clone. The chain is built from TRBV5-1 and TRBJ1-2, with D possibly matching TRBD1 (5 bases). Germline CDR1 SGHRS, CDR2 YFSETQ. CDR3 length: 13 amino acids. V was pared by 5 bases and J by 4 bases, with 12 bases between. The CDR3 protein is CASRQTAFYGYTF. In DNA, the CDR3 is TGCGCCAGCAGACAGACAGCCTTCTATGGCTACACCTTC.

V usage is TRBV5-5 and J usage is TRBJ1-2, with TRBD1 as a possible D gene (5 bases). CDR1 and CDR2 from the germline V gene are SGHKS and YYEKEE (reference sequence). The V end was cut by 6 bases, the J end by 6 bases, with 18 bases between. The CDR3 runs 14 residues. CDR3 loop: CASTGAEGTDGYTF. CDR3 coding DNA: TGTGCCAGCACCGGTGCGGAGGGGACGGATGGCTACACCTTC.

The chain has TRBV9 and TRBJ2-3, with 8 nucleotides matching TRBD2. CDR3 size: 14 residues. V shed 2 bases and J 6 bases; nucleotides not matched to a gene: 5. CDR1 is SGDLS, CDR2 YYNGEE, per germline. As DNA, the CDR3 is TGTGCCAGCAGCGTTAGCGGGGATCGGGATACGCAGTATTTT. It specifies CASSVSGDRDTQYF.

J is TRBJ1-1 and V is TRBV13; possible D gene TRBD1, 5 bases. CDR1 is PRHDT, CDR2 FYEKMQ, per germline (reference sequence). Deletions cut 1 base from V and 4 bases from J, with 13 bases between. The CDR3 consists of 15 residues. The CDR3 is CASSLEAGLGTEAFF. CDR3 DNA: TGTGCCAGCAGCTTAGAGGCAGGGTTGGGCACTGAAGCTTTCTTT.